This TCR beta chain is from a study of cytomegalovirus exposure and HLA in healthy donors. Study findings and constraints: Another analysis was done later, and it associated 16,951 TCR beta sequences with HLA alleles at 0.05 false discovery rate. Reportedly, diagnosis of cytomegalovirus status by the classifier showed high specificity and sensitivity.

On this clone: Its target is not known.

The V gene lost 0 bases and the J gene lost 4 bases, with 5 bases spanning the gap. The CDR3 covers 13 residues. Germline V gene lookup returns CDR1 SGHAT and CDR2 FQNNGV. The primer mix had 60 Vbeta and 13 Jbeta primers. The data were produced by immunoSEQ multiplex PCR, yet TCRdb's version contains in-frame clones alone and is incomplete. Of about 67,000 clones in the sample, about four fifths are singletons; the top ten hold less than 5%. The sequencing input was PBMCs. The rearrangement joins TRBV11-2 to TRBJ2-3; D gene uncertain. The sequence came from a woman in her thirties in good health and CMV-seronegative. In nucleotides, the CDR3 is TGTGCCAGCAGCTTAGATCCCGCAGATACGCAGTATTTT. Translation: CASSLDPADTQYF. Variable domain in full (rest from reference TRBV11-2 and TRBJ2-3): EAGVAQSPRYKIIEKRQSVAFWCNPISGHATLYWYQQILGQGPKLLIQFQNNGVVDDSQLPKDRFSAERLKGVDSTLKIQPAKLEDSAVYLCASSLDPADTQYFGPGTRLTVL.